The 6 T cell receptor beta chains given below trace back to one sample, sequenced in a study of graft-versus-host responses after intestinal transplantation. The repertoire was sequenced with immunoSEQ multiplex PCR; TCRdb's copy has only in-frame clones and lacks some. Seen here are about 39,000 clones, around nine tenths observed once, and the top ten hold around 7%. Specimen: PBMCs, collected roughly 270 days after transplant. The receptors originated from a human patient who received an intestinal transplant, so some T cells may come from the graft donor.

The rearrangement uses TRBV11-1 and TRBJ1-1; no firm D call. Trimming shortened V by 6 bases and J by 0 bases, and 17 bases separated the two germline ends. The germline V gene encodes CDR1 SGHAT and CDR2 FQDESV (reference sequence). This CDR3 spans 16 amino acids. CDR3: CASRPGRVQMNTEAFF. In DNA form, the CDR3 reads TGTGCCAGCAGACCCGGGAGGGTGCAAATGAACACTGAAGCTTTCTTT.

This clone was detected a few times. The J gene is TRBJ1-1, the V gene TRBV10-3; D ambiguous. The CDR3 loop spans 13 amino acids. Germline CDR1 and CDR2: ENHRY and SYGVKD. The V end was cut by 7 bases, the J end by 5 bases, with 14 bases between. The CDR3 DNA reads as TGTGCCATCACCCCCGGACTCCCTACTGAAGCTTTCTTT. This translates into CAITPGLPTEAFF.

This clone has a single count. The chain uses TRBV7-8 and TRBJ1-1, with TRBD1 matching over 8 bases. Germline values: CDR1 SGHVS, CDR2 FQNEAQ. The V gene end was trimmed by 3 bases and the J gene end by 7 bases; junction bases not matched to a gene: 13. The CDR3 is 16 amino acids. In DNA form, the CDR3 reads TGTGCCAGCAGCTTTTTTCGGGACAGGAGAGCTGTTGAAGCTTTCTTT. This translates into CASSFFRDRRAVEAFF.

V and J are TRBV7-3 and TRBJ2-5; D possibly uses TRBD1 or TRBD2 (5 bases each). V was shortened by 1 base and J by 4 bases, with 10 bases between the two germline ends. Per germline, CDR1 SGHTA and CDR2 FQGTGA. This CDR3 has 14 amino acids. The CDR3 protein is CASSLNAGRETQYF. The CDR3 nucleotides read TGTGCCAGCAGCTTAAATGCAGGGAGAGAGACCCAGTACTTC.

The CDR3 is CATSLTGGTDTQYF. CDR3 nucleotides: TGTGCCACCAGCCTCACAGGGGGCACAGATACGCAGTATTTT. The rearrangement uses TRBV15 and TRBJ2-3, with 7 bases fitting TRBD1. Germline trimming cut 5 bases from V and 1 base from J; bases unmatched to any gene: 3. The germline V gene has CDR1 LNHNV and CDR2 YYDKDF (reference sequence). The CDR3 extends over 14 amino acids.

The CDR3 loop is CASTAGGTDTQYF. Written as DNA, the CDR3 is TGTGCCAGCACGGCGGGGGGCACAGATACGCAGTATTTT. The chain is built from TRBV5-4 and TRBJ2-3; the match to TRBD2 covers 7 bases. This CDR3 spans 13 amino acids. Germline V lookup: CDR1 SGHNT, CDR2 YYREEE (reference sequence). Losses at the gene ends were 6 bases for V and 1 base for J; bases not matched to a gene: 2.